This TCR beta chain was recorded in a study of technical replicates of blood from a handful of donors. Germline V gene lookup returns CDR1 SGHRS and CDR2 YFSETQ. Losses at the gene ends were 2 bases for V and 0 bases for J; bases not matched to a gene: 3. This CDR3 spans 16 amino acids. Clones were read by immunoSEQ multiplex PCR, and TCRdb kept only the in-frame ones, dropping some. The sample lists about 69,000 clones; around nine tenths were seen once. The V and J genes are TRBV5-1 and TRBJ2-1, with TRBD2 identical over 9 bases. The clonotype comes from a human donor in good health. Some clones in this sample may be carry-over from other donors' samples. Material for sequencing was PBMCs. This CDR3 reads CASSFLAGISYNEQFF. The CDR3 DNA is TGCGCCAGCAGCTTTCTAGCGGGAATCTCCTACAATGAGCAGTTCTTC.